The rows below give T cell receptor beta chains drawn from one sample of a study of cytomegalovirus exposure and HLA in healthy donors. Profiled with immunoSEQ multiplex PCR; TCRdb holds only in-frame clones, not every one. This repertoire includes roughly 57,000 clones. Sequencing was performed on PBMCs. All receptors derive from a woman aged 25-40 years in good health and CMV-seropositive. The conserved cysteine and the conserved F or W are not part of the CDR3 here. The order of the fields is V gene, J gene, CDR3 protein.

v_gene: TRBV4-1; j_gene: TRBJ2-2; CDR3aa: ASSRSLVTGELF
v_gene: TRBV7-9; j_gene: TRBJ2-5; CDR3aa: ASSFPGLAGVETQY
v_gene: TRBV5-5; j_gene: TRBJ2-4; CDR3aa: ASSLLPASGGRENIQY
v_gene: TRBV4-1; j_gene: TRBJ1-1; CDR3aa: ASSNRVLLNTEAF
v_gene: TRBV29-1; j_gene: TRBJ2-5; CDR3aa: SARTDSGETQY
v_gene: TRBV4-2; j_gene: TRBJ2-2; CDR3aa: ASSQVVRRENTGELF
v_gene: TRBV19; j_gene: TRBJ1-2; CDR3aa: ASSIRRNYGYT
v_gene: TRBV2; j_gene: TRBJ2-7; CDR3aa: DSMPGRMYEQY
v_gene: TRBV18; j_gene: TRBJ2-3; CDR3aa: ASSPSVPDSTDTQY
v_gene: TRBV5-1; j_gene: TRBJ1-1; CDR3aa: ASSLEGTGDTEAF
v_gene: TRBV7-9; j_gene: TRBJ1-2; CDR3aa: ASSLEGNRYGYT
v_gene: TRBV29-1; j_gene: TRBJ1-1; CDR3aa: SVELGRGDTEAF
v_gene: TRBV9; j_gene: TRBJ1-2; CDR3aa: ASSADIGYT
v_gene: TRBV11-1; j_gene: TRBJ1-6; CDR3aa: ASSLLQNSPLH
v_gene: TRBV6-6; j_gene: TRBJ2-3; CDR3aa: ASSKPRDRGADTQY
v_gene: TRBV5-6; j_gene: TRBJ2-5; CDR3aa: ASSLGSAVPQETQY
v_gene: TRBV10-3; j_gene: TRBJ2-2; CDR3aa: ATKQGSTGELF
v_gene: TRBV5-4; j_gene: TRBJ1-2; CDR3aa: ASSSDRAYGYT
v_gene: TRBV4-1; j_gene: TRBJ2-3; CDR3aa: ASGPARTGDFTDTQY
v_gene: TRBV7-2; j_gene: TRBJ2-5; CDR3aa: ASSSLSRGETQY
v_gene: TRBV30; j_gene: TRBJ1-2; CDR3aa: AWTPERGGYGYT
v_gene: TRBV30; j_gene: TRBJ2-7; CDR3aa: ASRDRGVYEQY
v_gene: TRBV28; j_gene: TRBJ2-7; CDR3aa: ASRGQDRLTYEQY
v_gene: TRBV5-1; j_gene: TRBJ2-5; CDR3aa: ASSLGMGTGQETQY
v_gene: TRBV6-1; j_gene: TRBJ2-5; CDR3aa: ASRGLAGRQETQY
v_gene: TRBV4-1; j_gene: TRBJ2-2; CDR3aa: ASSQAWTLGTGELF
v_gene: TRBV4-1; j_gene: TRBJ1-2; CDR3aa: ASSQDARSGRDYGYT
v_gene: TRBV6-5; j_gene: TRBJ2-1; CDR3aa: ASSYSPERSYNEQF
v_gene: TRBV5-1; j_gene: TRBJ2-1; CDR3aa: ASSSTSGPGNEQF
v_gene: TRBV9; j_gene: TRBJ1-1; CDR3aa: ASSPGTEAF
v_gene: TRBV5-6; j_gene: TRBJ1-5; CDR3aa: ASSLQDQPQH
v_gene: TRBV7-2; j_gene: TRBJ1-1; CDR3aa: ASSHGQGAAPAF
v_gene: TRBV30; j_gene: TRBJ2-7; CDR3aa: AWSQTSGRLYEQY
v_gene: TRBV5-1; j_gene: TRBJ2-7; CDR3aa: ASSSSLGGRAFEQY
v_gene: TRBV29-1; j_gene: TRBJ2-7; CDR3aa: SVEDRPYEQY
v_gene: TRBV6-1; j_gene: TRBJ1-5; CDR3aa: ASSDGDSPNQPQH